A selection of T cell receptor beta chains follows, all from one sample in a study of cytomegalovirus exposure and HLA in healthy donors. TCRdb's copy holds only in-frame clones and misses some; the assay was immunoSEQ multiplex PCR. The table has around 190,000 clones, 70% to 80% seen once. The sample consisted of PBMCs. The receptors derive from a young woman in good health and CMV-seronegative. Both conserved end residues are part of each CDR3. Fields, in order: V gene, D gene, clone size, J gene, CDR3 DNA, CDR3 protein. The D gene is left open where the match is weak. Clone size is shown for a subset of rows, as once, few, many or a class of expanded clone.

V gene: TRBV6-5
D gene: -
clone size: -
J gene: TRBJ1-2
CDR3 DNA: TGTGCCAGCAGTTACTTCGGAGCGAACTATGGCTACACCTTC
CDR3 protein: CASSYFGANYGYTF

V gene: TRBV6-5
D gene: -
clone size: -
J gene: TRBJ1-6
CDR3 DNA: TGTGCCAGCAGTTCACTGGAGCATAATTCACCCCTCCACTTT
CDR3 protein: CASSSLEHNSPLHF

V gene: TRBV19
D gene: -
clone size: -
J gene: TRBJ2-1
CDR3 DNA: TGTGCCAGTACGAGTCGAGCCTACAATGAGCAGTTCTTC
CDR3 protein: CASTSRAYNEQFF

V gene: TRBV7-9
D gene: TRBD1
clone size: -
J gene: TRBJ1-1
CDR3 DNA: TGTGCCAGCAGCCCAGGGACAGGCCTTATGAACACTGAAGCTTTCTTT
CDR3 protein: CASSPGTGLMNTEAFF

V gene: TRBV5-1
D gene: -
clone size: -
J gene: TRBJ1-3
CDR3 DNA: TGCGCCAGCAGCTTGGCCCCCTTGCAGGGAAACACCATATATTTT
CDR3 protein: CASSLAPLQGNTIYF

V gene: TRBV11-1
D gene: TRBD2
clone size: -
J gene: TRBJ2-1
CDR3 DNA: TGTGCCAGCAGCTTAGGAGCGGGAGCCAGCCATGAGCAGTTCTTC
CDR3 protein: CASSLGAGASHEQFF

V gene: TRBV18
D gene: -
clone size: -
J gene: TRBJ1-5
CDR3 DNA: TGTGCCAGCTCACCCTCTAGCAATCAGCCCCAGCATTTT
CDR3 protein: CASSPSSNQPQHF

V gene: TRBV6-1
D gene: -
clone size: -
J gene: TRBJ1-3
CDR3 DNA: TGTGCCAGCAGTGAGTACAGGTCTGGAAACACCATATATTTT
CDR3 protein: CASSEYRSGNTIYF

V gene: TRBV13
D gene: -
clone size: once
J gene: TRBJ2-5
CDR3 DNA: TGTGCCAGCAGCTTAGGACAGGGAGAAGAGACCCAGTACTTC
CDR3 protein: CASSLGQGEETQYF

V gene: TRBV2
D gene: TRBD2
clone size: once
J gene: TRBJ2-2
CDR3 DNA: TGTGCCAGCAGGGGGGGACTAGCGGGGACCACCGGGGAGCTGTTTTTT
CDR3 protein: CASRGGLAGTTGELFF

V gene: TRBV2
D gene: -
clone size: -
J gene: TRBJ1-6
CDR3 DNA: TGTGCCAGCAGTGTGGCCTTAAATTCACCCCTCCACTTT
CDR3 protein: CASSVALNSPLHF

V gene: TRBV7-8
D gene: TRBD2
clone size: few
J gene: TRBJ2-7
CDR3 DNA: TGTGCCAGCAGCTTAGCGCACCGGGGGGAGGGGCGGACCTACGAGCAGTACTTC
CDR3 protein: CASSLAHRGEGRTYEQYF

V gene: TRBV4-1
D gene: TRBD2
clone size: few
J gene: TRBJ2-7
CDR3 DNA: TGCGCCAGCAGCCAGTTTAGCGGGGGGTACGAGCAGTACTTC
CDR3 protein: CASSQFSGGYEQYF

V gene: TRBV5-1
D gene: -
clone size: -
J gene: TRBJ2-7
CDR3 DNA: TGCGCCAGCAGCTTGCGCGCCTACGAGCAGTACTTC
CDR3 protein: CASSLRAYEQYF

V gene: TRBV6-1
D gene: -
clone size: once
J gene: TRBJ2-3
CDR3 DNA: TGTGCCAGCAGACTAGCCGATTTTACTGATACGCAGTATTTT
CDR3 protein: CASRLADFTDTQYF

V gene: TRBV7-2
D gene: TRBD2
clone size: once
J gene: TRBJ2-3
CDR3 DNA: TGTGCCAGCAGCTTAGGGACTAGGGACGGGGATACGCAGTATTTT
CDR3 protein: CASSLGTRDGDTQYF